This paragraph reports one T cell receptor (beta chain). The antigen remains unidentified. RNA transcripts served as the template for amplifying TCR beta CDR3 regions. The HTBI primer set drove a first-round RT-PCR of the TCR CDR3. TCRdb called the multiplex PCR reads again in MiXCR, with one record for every CDR3 protein. This sample yields approximately 370,000 distinct CDR3 sequences, of which 15% are seen a single time; about 30% belongs to the top ten. V lost 3 bases to trimming and J lost 7 bases; unmatched junction nucleotides: 14. This CDR3 contains 17 residues. CDR1 is LNHDA, CDR2 SQIVND, per germline (reference sequence). This record comes from a study of T cells in Graves' hyperthyroidism and ophthalmopathy. Study conclusions and caveats: Clonotypes that were expanded in thyroid above 0.001 mostly appeared in blood too.

Patients having uncontrolled infection, another autoimmune disease, pregnancy or lactation were not included. This chain connects TRBV19 to TRBJ1-4; 7 positions agree with TRBD1. This TCR came from a woman younger than 45 with Graves' hyperthyroidism. The specimen was blood. The CDR3 loop reads CASSIGATGRGVEKLFF. DNA for the CDR3: TGTGCCAGTAGTATCGGGGCGACAGGGCGTGGTGTTGAAAAACTGTTTTTT.